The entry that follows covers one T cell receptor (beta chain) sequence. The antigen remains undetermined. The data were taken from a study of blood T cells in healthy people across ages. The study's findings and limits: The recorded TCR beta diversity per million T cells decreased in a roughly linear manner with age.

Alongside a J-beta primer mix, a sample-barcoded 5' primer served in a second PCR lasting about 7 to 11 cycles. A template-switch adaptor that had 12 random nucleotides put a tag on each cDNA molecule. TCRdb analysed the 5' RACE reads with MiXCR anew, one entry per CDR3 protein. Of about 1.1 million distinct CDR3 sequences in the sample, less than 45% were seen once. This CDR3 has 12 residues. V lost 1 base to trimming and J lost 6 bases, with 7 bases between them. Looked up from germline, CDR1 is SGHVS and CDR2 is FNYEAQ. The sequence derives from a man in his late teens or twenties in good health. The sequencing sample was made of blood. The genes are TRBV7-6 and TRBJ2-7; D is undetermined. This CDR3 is CASSLVLSEQYF. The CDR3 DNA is TGTGCCAGCAGCTTAGTTTTGAGCGAGCAGTACTTC. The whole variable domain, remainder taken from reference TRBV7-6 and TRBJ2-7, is GAGVSQSPRYKVTKRGQDVALRCDPISGHVSLYWYRQALGQGPEFLTYFNYEAQQDKSGLPNDRFSAERPEGSISTLTIQRTEQRDSAMYRCASSLVLSEQYFGPGTRLTVT.